A selection of T cell receptor beta chains follows, all from one sample in a study of immune evolution from preneoplasia to lung adenocarcinoma. Repertoires were generated with immunoSEQ multiplex PCR, while TCRdb's copy carries only in-frame clones and drops some. This sample yields about 5,500 clones, of which 83% are seen a single time; roughly 4% belongs to the top ten. Sequencing was done on a sample of FFPE adjacent normal lung tissue. Receptors originate from a person between 65 and 80 years old with lung adenocarcinoma. The CDR3 runs from the conserved cysteine through the conserved F or W. The D gene is left open where the match is weak. The listing skips clone size in some rows; elsewhere it reads once, few, many or a size class.

j_gene,v_gene,abundance,d_gene,CDR3nt,CDR3aa
TRBJ2-1,TRBV4-1,NA,NA,TGCGCCAGCAGCCAAGAATTAGCAGGCTACAATGAGCAGTTCTTC,CASSQELAGYNEQFF
TRBJ1-4,TRBV7-2,NA,NA,TGTGCCAGCAGCCCGCAGGGAAGGACTAATGAAAAACTGTTTTTT,CASSPQGRTNEKLFF
TRBJ2-3,TRBV6-1,NA,TRBD2,TGTGCCAGCAGTGAATTAGGTGGGACTAGCGGGAGGCGAGATACGCAGTATTTT,CASSELGGTSGRRDTQYF
TRBJ2-3,TRBV5-5,NA,NA,TGTGCCAGCAGCTTGCTTCTCGGGGGCACAGATACGCAGTATTTT,CASSLLLGGTDTQYF
TRBJ2-2,TRBV29-1,NA,NA,TGCAGCGTTGGCCGGGAGCTGAACACCGGGGAGCTGTTTTTT,CSVGRELNTGELFF
TRBJ2-7,TRBV7-3,NA,NA,TGTGCCAGCAGCTCATCTCCGACCGGCGAGCAGTACTTC,CASSSSPTGEQYF
TRBJ2-6,TRBV6-5,few,NA,TGTGCCAGCAGCCTCACCATCCGGGCCAACGTCCTGACTTTC,CASSLTIRANVLTF
TRBJ1-5,TRBV7-2,few,NA,TGTGCCAGCAGCTTAGTAGGGGGTTCTGAGCCCCAGCATTTT,CASSLVGGSEPQHF
TRBJ2-7,TRBV2,NA,TRBD1,TGTGCCAGCAGTGCTGGGACAGGGGCCCACGAGCAGTACTTC,CASSAGTGAHEQYF
TRBJ1-3,TRBV28,NA,NA,TGTGCCAGCAGAAGCCTTACTGGAAACACCATATATTTT,CASRSLTGNTIYF
TRBJ2-3,TRBV4-1,NA,NA,TGCGCCAGCAGCCAAGTGCTCTCCGGGGATACGCAGTATTTT,CASSQVLSGDTQYF
TRBJ1-1,TRBV5-1,NA,NA,TGCGCCAGCAGCCTAGGGGGGCTCGGTGAAGCTTTCTTT,CASSLGGLGEAFF
TRBJ2-3,TRBV28,NA,NA,TGTGCCAGCAGTTTCGCAAACGCAGATACGCAGTATTTT,CASSFANADTQYF
TRBJ1-4,TRBV7-9,NA,TRBD1,TGTGCCAGCAGCCCTGACAGGGGTACTAATGAAAAACTGTTTTTT,CASSPDRGTNEKLFF
TRBJ1-1,TRBV6-5,NA,NA,TGTGCCAGCAGTTACCGGATGAACACTGAAGCTTTCTTT,CASSYRMNTEAFF
TRBJ2-7,TRBV5-6,NA,TRBD1,TGTGCCAGCAGCCGGATACCGGGACAGGGGATCTACGAGCAGTACTTC,CASSRIPGQGIYEQYF
TRBJ2-7,TRBV28,NA,TRBD2,TGTGCCAGCAGTTTATTCCCCGGCAGGACTAGCGGGAGGGCCGACGAGCAGTACTTC,CASSLFPGRTSGRADEQYF
TRBJ1-2,TRBV5-6,NA,TRBD1,TGTGCCAGCAGCTTGGAGGCAGGGGGCGCGCGACGCTATGGCTACACCTTC,CASSLEAGGARRYGYTF
TRBJ1-5,TRBV19,NA,NA,TGTGCCAGTAAAAACGTCAACTTGAACAATCAGCCCCAGCATTTT,CASKNVNLNNQPQHF
TRBJ1-1,TRBV6-6,few,NA,TGTGCCAGCAGGGTCGGGGGGAACACTGAAGCTTTCTTT,CASRVGGNTEAFF